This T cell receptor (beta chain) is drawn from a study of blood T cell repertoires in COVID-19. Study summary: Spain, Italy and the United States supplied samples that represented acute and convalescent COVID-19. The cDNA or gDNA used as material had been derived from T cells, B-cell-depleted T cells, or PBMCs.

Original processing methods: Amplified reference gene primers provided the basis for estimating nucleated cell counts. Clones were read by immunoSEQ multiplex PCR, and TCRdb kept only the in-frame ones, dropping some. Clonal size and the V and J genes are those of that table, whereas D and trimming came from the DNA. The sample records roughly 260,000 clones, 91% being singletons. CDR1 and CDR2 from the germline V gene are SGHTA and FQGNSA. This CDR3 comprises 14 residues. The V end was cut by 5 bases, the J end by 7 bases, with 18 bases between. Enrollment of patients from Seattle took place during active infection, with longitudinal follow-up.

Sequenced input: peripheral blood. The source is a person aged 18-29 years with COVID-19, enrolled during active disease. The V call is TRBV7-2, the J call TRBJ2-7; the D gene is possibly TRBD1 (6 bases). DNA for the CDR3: TGTGCCAGCAGCCCCGGGACATCTTCTAGGGAGCAGTACTTC. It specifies CASSPGTSSREQYF. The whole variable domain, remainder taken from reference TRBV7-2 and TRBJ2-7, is GAGVSQSPSNKVTEKGKDVELRCDPISGHTALYWYRQSLGQGLEFLIYFQGNSAPDKSGLPSDRFSAERTGGSVSTLTIQRTQQEDSAVYLCASSPGTSSREQYFGPGTRLTVT.